This TCR beta chain was identified in a study of CD8+CD57+ T cells in acquired aplastic anemia. Whole-study findings and limits: The number of CD8+ CDR3 sequences shared by patients and controls was twenty-nine.

Points on this clonotype: Its antigen is unknown.

Genomic DNA served as template for TCR beta VDJ and CDR3 profiling. One entry per CDR3 protein results from TCRdb running MiXCR on the reads. The sample holds under 200,000 distinct CDR3 sequences, roughly 64% seen once. The CDR3 is 15 residues long. Trimming pared 1 base from V and 4 bases from J, leaving 14 bases between. Germline CDR1 LGHNA, CDR2 YNFKEQ. This TCR was recovered from a human donor with severe aplastic anemia or a healthy control (not recorded which). The chain is built from TRBV4-2 and TRBJ2-7; possibly TRBD1 or TRBD2 for D (7 bases each). The sequencing input was sorted CD4+, CD8+, or CD8+CD57+ T cells (not recorded which) from PBMCs. The CDR3 loop reads CASSQAPGGGYEQYF. The CDR3 bases are TGTGCCAGCAGCCAAGCCCCAGGGGGAGGGTACGAGCAGTACTTC.